This entry describes one T cell receptor beta chain. Its target is unknown. The data are from a study of radiation and T cells in renal cell carcinoma. Study at large: Nephrectomy followed 15 Gy stereotactic body radiation by 4 weeks. Notes on the study in general: Top tumor clonotypes rose in blood 2 weeks post-radiation, then contracted.

The CDR3 covers 13 residues. Germline V gene sequence: CDR1 MNHEY, CDR2 SVGAGI. V lost 5 bases and J lost 4, with 12 bases in between. Some clones are missing from TCRdb's copy, which holds only in-frame ones; the method was immunoSEQ multiplex PCR. The sample includes 90,000 to 100,000 clones, 86% of them seen just once. The time point here: baseline pretreatment blood. The treatment here: 15 Gy SBRT to primary tumor, nephrectomy 4 weeks later. The patient's renal cell carcinoma had clear cell pathology. The chain has TRBV6-5 and TRBJ2-7; weak D call: TRBD2 (6 bases). The sequence derives from a man aged 45-65 years with renal cell carcinoma. The sample was blood, taken from a patient whose treatment included radiotherapy and nephrectomy. The DNA of the CDR3 is TGTGCCAGCAGTCAGACTAGTCTTTACGAGCAGTACTTC. Its translation is CASSQTSLYEQYF.